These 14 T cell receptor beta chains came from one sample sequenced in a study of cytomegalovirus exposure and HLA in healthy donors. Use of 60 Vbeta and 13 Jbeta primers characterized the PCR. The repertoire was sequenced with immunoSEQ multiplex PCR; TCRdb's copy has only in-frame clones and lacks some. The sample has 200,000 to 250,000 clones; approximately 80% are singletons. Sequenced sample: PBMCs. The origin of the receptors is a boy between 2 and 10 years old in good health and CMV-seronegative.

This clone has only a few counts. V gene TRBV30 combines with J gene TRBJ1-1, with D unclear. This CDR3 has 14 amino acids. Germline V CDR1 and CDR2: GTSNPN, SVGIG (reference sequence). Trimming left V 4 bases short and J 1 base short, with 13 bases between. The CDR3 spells CAWTRRGGNTEAFF. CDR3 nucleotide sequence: TGTGCCTGGACCCGACGAGGTGGGAACACTGAAGCTTTCTTT.

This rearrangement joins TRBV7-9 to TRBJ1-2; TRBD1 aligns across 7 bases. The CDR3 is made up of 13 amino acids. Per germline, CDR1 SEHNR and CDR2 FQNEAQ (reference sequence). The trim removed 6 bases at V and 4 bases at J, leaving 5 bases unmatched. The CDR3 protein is CASRPRDSYGYTF. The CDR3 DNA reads TGTGCCAGCAGACCCCGGGACAGCTATGGCTACACCTTC.

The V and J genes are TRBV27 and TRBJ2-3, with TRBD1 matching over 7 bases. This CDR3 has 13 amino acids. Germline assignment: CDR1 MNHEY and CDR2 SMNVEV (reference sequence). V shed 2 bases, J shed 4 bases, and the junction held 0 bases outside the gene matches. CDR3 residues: CASSLTGADTQYF. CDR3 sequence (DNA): TGTGCCAGCAGTTTAACAGGGGCAGATACGCAGTATTTT.

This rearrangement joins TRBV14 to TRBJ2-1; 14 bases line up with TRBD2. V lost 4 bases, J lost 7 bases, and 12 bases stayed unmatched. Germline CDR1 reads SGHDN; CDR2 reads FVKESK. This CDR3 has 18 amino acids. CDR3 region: CASSLGTSGGSGRNEQFF. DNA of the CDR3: TGTGCCAGCAGCCTCGGGACTAGCGGGGGCTCTGGTCGGAATGAGCAGTTCTTC.

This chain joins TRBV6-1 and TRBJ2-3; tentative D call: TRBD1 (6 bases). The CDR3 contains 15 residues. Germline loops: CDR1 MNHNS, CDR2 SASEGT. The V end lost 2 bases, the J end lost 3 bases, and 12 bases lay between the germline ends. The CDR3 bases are TGTGCCAGCAGTGAACTACAGGGCACAACAGATACGCAGTATTTT. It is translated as CASSELQGTTDTQYF.

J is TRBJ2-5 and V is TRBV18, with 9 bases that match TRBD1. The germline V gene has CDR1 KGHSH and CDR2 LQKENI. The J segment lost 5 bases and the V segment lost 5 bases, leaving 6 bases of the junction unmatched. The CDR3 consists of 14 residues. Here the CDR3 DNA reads TGTGCCAGCTCAGAGACAGGGGGAGTGGAGACCCAGTACTTC. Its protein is CASSETGGVETQYF.

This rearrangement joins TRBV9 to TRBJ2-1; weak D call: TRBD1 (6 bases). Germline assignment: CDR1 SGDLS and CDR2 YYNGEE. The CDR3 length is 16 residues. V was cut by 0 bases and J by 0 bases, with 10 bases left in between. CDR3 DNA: TGTGCCAGCAGCGTAGCCCCAGGGGCCTCCTACAATGAGCAGTTCTTC. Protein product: CASSVAPGASYNEQFF.

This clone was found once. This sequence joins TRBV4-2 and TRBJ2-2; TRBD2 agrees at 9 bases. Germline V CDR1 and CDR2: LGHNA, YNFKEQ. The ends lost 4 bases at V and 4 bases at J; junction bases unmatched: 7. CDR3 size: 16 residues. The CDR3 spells CASSPEASGATGELFF. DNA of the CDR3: TGTGCCAGCAGCCCAGAGGCTAGCGGGGCCACCGGGGAGCTGTTTTTT.

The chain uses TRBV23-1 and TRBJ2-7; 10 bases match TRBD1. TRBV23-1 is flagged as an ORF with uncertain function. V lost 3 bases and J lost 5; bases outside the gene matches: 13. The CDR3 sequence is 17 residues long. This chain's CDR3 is CASSQLPGQGRSDEQYF. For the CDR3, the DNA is TGCGCCAGCAGTCAGTTACCGGGACAGGGGAGGAGTGACGAGCAGTACTTC.

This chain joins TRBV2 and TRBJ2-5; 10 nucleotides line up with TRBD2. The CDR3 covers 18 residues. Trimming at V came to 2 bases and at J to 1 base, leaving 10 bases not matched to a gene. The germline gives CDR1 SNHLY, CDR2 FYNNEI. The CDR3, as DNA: TGTGCCAGCAGTGAACAGCGGGGGGGCGGGTCGCTCCAAGAGACCCAGTACTTC. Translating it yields CASSEQRGGGSLQETQYF.

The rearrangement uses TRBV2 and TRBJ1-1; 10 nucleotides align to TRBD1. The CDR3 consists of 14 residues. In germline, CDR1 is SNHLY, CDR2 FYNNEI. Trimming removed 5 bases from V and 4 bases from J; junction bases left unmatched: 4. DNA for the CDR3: TGTGCCAGCAGTCAAGGACAGGGGGTCACTGAAGCTTTCTTT. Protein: CASSQGQGVTEAFF.

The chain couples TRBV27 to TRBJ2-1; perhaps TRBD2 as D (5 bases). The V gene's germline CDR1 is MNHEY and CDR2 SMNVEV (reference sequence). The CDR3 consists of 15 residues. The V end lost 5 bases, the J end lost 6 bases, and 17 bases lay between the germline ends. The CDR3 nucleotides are TGTGCCAGCAGTCCCTGGAGGTTTCCCCCCAATGAGCAGTTCTTC. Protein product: CASSPWRFPPNEQFF.

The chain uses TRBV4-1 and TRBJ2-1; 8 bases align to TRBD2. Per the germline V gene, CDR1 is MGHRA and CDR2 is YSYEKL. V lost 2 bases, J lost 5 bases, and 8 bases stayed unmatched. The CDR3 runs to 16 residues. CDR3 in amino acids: CASSQTSIGGDNEQFF. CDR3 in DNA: TGCGCCAGCAGCCAAACGTCTATCGGGGGGGACAATGAGCAGTTCTTC.

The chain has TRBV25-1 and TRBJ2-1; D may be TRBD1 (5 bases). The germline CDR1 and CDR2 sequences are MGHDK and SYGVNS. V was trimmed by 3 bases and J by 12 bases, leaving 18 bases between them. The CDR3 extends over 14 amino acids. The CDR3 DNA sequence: TGTGCCAGCAGTGACCACCAGGTAGGGGCAGGGCAGTTCTTC. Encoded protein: CASSDHQVGAGQFF.